These 32 T cell receptor beta chains came from one sample sequenced in a study of cytomegalovirus exposure and HLA in healthy donors (dated 2017 in TCRdb). To prepare the library, the immunoSEQ multiplex PCR assay was applied. For the multiplex PCR, a mixture combining 60 forward primers for TCR Vbeta segments and 13 reverse primers for TCR Jbeta segments was used. TCRdb carries this immuneACCESS record with in-frame sequences only. Its versions omit some clonotypes, under half of them owing to an unresolved V gene in the studies checked, with the rest unexplained. In all, the sample holds about 120,000 clones, and roughly 80% of those were seen once. The top ten hold 2.5% to 3.5% of the sample. Material for sequencing was PBMCs. The receptor source for this set is a woman aged 40 to 50 in good health and CMV-seropositive.

This clone was found once. The CDR3 loop is CSVSLSRTSGRNEQFF. The CDR3 nucleotides are TGCAGCGTTAGCCTATCTCGGACTAGCGGGCGCAATGAGCAGTTCTTC. The chain is built from TRBV29-1 and TRBJ2-1; 11 nucleotides agree with TRBD2. Germline CDR1 is SQVTM and CDR2 is ANQGSEA. This CDR3 has 16 residues. The V segment lost 5 bases and the J segment 6 bases; nucleotides outside the gene matches: 12.

This clone was seen more than once but under ten times. The rearrangement links TRBV29-1 to TRBJ1-5; D may be TRBD1 (6 bases). The V and J ends lost 4 bases and 2 bases respectively, with 15 bases between them. Germline CDR1 SQVTM, CDR2 ANQGSEA. CDR3 size: 15 residues. CDR3 protein: CSVGLGGGGNQPQHF. Written as DNA, the CDR3 is TGCAGCGTTGGGCTCGGGGGGGGCGGCAATCAGCCCCAGCATTTT.

The chain employs TRBV7-9 and TRBJ2-3; 7 nucleotides match TRBD1. Trimming took 1 base from V and 3 from J; bases not matched to a gene: 13. The CDR3 loop spans 18 amino acids. The germline gives CDR1 SEHNR, CDR2 FQNEAQ (reference sequence). The CDR3 loop is CASSLGTGNRGRTDTQYF. Here the CDR3 DNA reads TGTGCCAGCAGCTTAGGAACGGGAAACAGGGGAAGAACAGATACGCAGTATTTT.

This clone was seen just once. The chain couples TRBV5-1 to TRBJ2-7, with 8 bases fitting TRBD2. J gave up 2 bases and V 4 bases, and 5 bases lay outside the gene matches. CDR3 length: 14 amino acids. Germline V gene sequence: CDR1 SGHRS, CDR2 YFSETQ. CDR3: CASSLRGGAYEQYF. In DNA, the CDR3 is TGCGCCAGCAGCCTACGGGGGGGGGCCTACGAGCAGTACTTC.

The chain links TRBV6-1 to TRBJ1-2, with D possibly being TRBD1 (5 bases). V shed 10 bases and J shed 0 bases, with 12 bases lying between them. CDR3 size: 13 residues. The germline CDR1 and CDR2 sequences are MNHNS and SASEGT. CDR3 DNA sequence: TGTGCCACCCCAGGGTCTTCTAACTATGGCTACACCTTC. Its translation: CATPGSSNYGYTF.

The chain uses TRBV6-4 and TRBJ2-7, with TRBD2 as a possible D gene (6 bases). Trimming removed 5 bases from V and 1 base from J, with 15 bases in between. The germline gives CDR1 MRHNA, CDR2 SNTAGT. The CDR3 has 15 residues. CDR3: CASSSGLSQSYEQYF. The CDR3 DNA sequence: TGTGCCAGCAGTTCGGGACTGTCCCAATCCTACGAGCAGTACTTC.

The chain recombines TRBV30 with TRBJ1-1; TRBD1 is a possible D gene (6 bases). The germline gives CDR1 GTSNPN, CDR2 SVGIG (reference sequence). This CDR3 spans 11 amino acids. The CDR3 nucleotides read TGTGCATGGGGGGCGAACACTGAAGCTTTCTTT. Translation gives CAWGANTEAFF.

This chain joins TRBV11-2 and TRBJ2-1, with TRBD2 matching over 9 bases. The CDR3 has 14 amino acids. Germline loops: CDR1 SGHAT, CDR2 FQNNGV. Trimming at V came to 0 bases and at J to 8 bases, leaving 2 bases not matched to a gene. Written as DNA, the CDR3 is TGTGCCAGCAGCTTAGAGCGGGGGGGACATGAGCAGTTCTTC. Its protein is CASSLERGGHEQFF.

This chain uses TRBV15 with TRBJ1-5, with TRBD1 matching over 9 bases. Trimming cost V 6 bases and J 4 bases; bases outside gene matches: 4. This CDR3 comprises 14 residues. Germline V lookup: CDR1 LNHNV, CDR2 YYDKDF (reference sequence). The CDR3 sequence: CATRPTGGNQPQHF. CDR3 DNA: TGTGCCACCAGACCGACAGGGGGAAATCAGCCCCAGCATTTT. The complete variable domain, with remaining parts taken from reference TRBV15 and TRBJ1-5, reads DAMVIQNPRYQVTQFGKPVTLSCSQTLNHNVMYWYQQKSSQAPKLLFHYYDKDFNNEADTPDNFQSRRPNTSFCFLDIRSPGLGDTAMYLCATRPTGGNQPQHFGDGTRLSIL.

This clone came up a few times. CDR3 nucleotide sequence: TGTGCCAGCAGCGCCGGGGTAGCGGGGGGACAAGAGACCCAGTACTTC. Translation gives CASSAGVAGGQETQYF. The chain couples TRBV9 to TRBJ2-5; 10 bases line up with TRBD2. CDR3 size: 16 residues. V shed 3 bases, J shed 2 bases, and the junction held 7 bases outside the gene matches. Germline loops: CDR1 SGDLS, CDR2 YYNGEE. The variable domain in full, with the rest retrieved from reference TRBV9 and TRBJ2-5, is DSGVTQTPKHLITATGQRVTLRCSPRSGDLSVYWYQQSLDQGLQFLIQYYNGEERAKGNILERFSAQQFPDLHSELNLSSLELGDSALYFCASSAGVAGGQETQYFGPGTRLLVL.

The chain couples TRBV6-5 to TRBJ1-1; 10 nucleotides line up with TRBD1. The CDR3 loop spans 15 amino acids. J gave up 0 bases and V 5 bases, and 3 bases lay outside the gene matches. Germline CDR1 is MNHEY and CDR2 is SVGAGI. CDR3 sequence reads: CASSRQGALNTEAFF. In nucleotides, the CDR3 is TGTGCCAGCAGTAGACAGGGGGCGTTGAACACTGAAGCTTTCTTT.

The chain employs TRBV5-4 and TRBJ1-4; 8 nucleotides match TRBD1. CDR3 length: 15 residues. Germline CDR1 reads SGHNT; CDR2 reads YYREEE (reference sequence). Unmatched junction bases numbered 6, after V lost 1 base and J lost 7 bases. The CDR3: CASSLNQGAGEKLFF. CDR3 bases: TGTGCCAGCAGCTTGAATCAGGGGGCGGGTGAAAAACTGTTTTTT.

The chain combines TRBV27 with TRBJ2-7, with D possibly matching TRBD1 (6 bases). V was cut by 2 bases and J by 0 bases, with 11 bases left in between. Germline V gene sequence: CDR1 MNHEY, CDR2 SMNVEV (reference sequence). CDR3 length: 15 amino acids. The CDR3 is CASSLKDSGSYEQYF. CDR3 nucleotide sequence: TGTGCCAGCAGTTTAAAGGACAGTGGCTCCTACGAGCAGTACTTC.

This chain links TRBV18 with TRBJ2-3; D may be TRBD1 (5 bases). The CDR3 spans 12 residues. V was shortened by 3 bases and J by 10 bases, with 11 bases between the two germline ends. The germline gives CDR1 KGHSH, CDR2 LQKENI. The CDR3: CASSPARGSQYF. CDR3 nucleotide sequence: TGTGCCAGCTCACCCGCTAGGGGCTCGCAGTATTTT.

The chain links TRBV7-2 to TRBJ2-7; D perhaps matches TRBD1 (6 bases). V was trimmed by 4 bases and J by 3 bases, leaving 13 bases between them. There are 14 residues in the CDR3. Germline CDR1 is SGHTA and CDR2 is FQGNSA. The CDR3 region is CASSWDGQIYEQYF. The CDR3 DNA reads as TGTGCCAGCAGCTGGGATGGACAGATCTACGAGCAGTACTTC.

The CDR3 loop is CASSFYANYGYTF. The CDR3 DNA sequence: TGTGCCAGCAGCTTTTACGCGAACTATGGCTACACCTTC. V gene TRBV5-4 combines with J gene TRBJ1-2; D is ambiguous. The CDR3 has 13 residues. Deletions cut 2 bases from V and 2 bases from J, with 7 bases between. The germline V gene encodes CDR1 SGHNT and CDR2 YYREEE (reference sequence).

This chain links TRBV10-3 with TRBJ2-7, with TRBD2 matching over 7 bases. Germline CDR1 ENHRY, CDR2 SYGVKD. Trimming took 5 bases from V and 6 from J; bases not matched to a gene: 10. This CDR3 contains 14 residues. The CDR3 reads CAISWEGPSGEQYF. The DNA of the CDR3 is TGTGCCATCAGTTGGGAGGGGCCCTCGGGCGAGCAGTACTTC.

The chain uses TRBV5-1 and TRBJ2-5; D gene uncertain. CDR1 is SGHRS and CDR2 is YFSETQ in the germline V gene. The CDR3 loop spans 12 amino acids. Trimming removed 7 bases at V and 2 bases at J, with 9 bases between. CDR3 in DNA: TGCGCCAGCTCCCAGAATCAAGAGACCCAGTACTTC. Translating it yields CASSQNQETQYF.

The chain combines TRBV7-6 with TRBJ2-2; 7 bases line up with TRBD1. The germline CDR1 and CDR2 sequences are SGHVS and FNYEAQ. V shed 1 base, J shed 4 bases, and the junction held 3 bases outside the gene matches. The CDR3 length is 15 residues. The CDR3 loop is CASSLGQGGTGELFF. CDR3 bases: TGTGCCAGCAGCTTAGGACAGGGTGGCACCGGGGAGCTGTTTTTT. The whole variable domain, remainder taken from reference TRBV7-6 and TRBJ2-2, is GAGVSQSPRYKVTKRGQDVALRCDPISGHVSLYWYRQALGQGPEFLTYFNYEAQQDKSGLPNDRFSAERPEGSISTLTIQRTEQRDSAMYRCASSLGQGGTGELFFGEGSRLTVL.

The V gene is TRBV7-8, the J gene TRBJ1-5; unclear D gene. The germline CDR1 and CDR2 sequences are SGHVS and FQNEAQ. This CDR3 has 15 residues. Trimming stripped 5 bases from V and 3 bases from J, with 14 bases between. The CDR3 nucleotides read TGTGCCAGCAGCCCCCACCGACAAACCAATCAGCCCCAGCATTTT. Its protein product is CASSPHRQTNQPQHF.

The chain recombines TRBV19 with TRBJ1-5, with a weak D call TRBD1 (6 bases). V lost 11 bases and J 0 bases, leaving 14 bases between the germline ends. CDR3 length: 14 amino acids. CDR1 LNHDA and CDR2 SQIVND come from the germline V gene (reference sequence). Here the CDR3 DNA reads TGTGCCGGAACAACAGGGTATAGCAATCAGCCCCAGCATTTT. It codes for CAGTTGYSNQPQHF.

The V call is TRBV19, the J call TRBJ1-1; D unresolved. Germline CDR1 is LNHDA and CDR2 is SQIVND (reference sequence). Trimming took off 7 bases at V and 5 bases at J, with 8 bases between the two ends. This CDR3 has 11 residues. CDR3 protein: CASMSRTEAFF. CDR3 in DNA: TGTGCCAGTATGAGCCGTACTGAAGCTTTCTTT.

The chain carries TRBV5-6 and TRBJ1-2; 7 positions agree with TRBD1. Per germline, CDR1 SGHDT and CDR2 YYEEEE. The CDR3 is 14 residues long. V shed 2 bases and J 4 bases; nucleotides not matched to a gene: 5. CDR3 DNA: TGTGCCAGCAGCTTCGGACAGGCCTTCTATGGCTACACCTTC. It yields the protein CASSFGQAFYGYTF.

This chain links TRBV4-2 with TRBJ1-6; D unresolved. V lost 3 bases, J lost 7 bases, and 13 bases lay in between. The germline gives CDR1 LGHNA, CDR2 YNFKEQ. This CDR3 is 15 amino acids long. The CDR3 DNA is TGTGCCAGCAGCCAGGGAGGCAGCGCAAATTCACCCCTCCACTTT. It is translated as CASSQGGSANSPLHF.

This chain links TRBV5-4 with TRBJ2-3, with 7 bases identical to TRBD2. The CDR3 length is 13 residues. V dropped 6 bases and J dropped 4; count of bases not matched to a gene: 5. The germline V gene has CDR1 SGHNT and CDR2 YYREEE (reference sequence). CDR3 residues: CASTGGGPDTQYF. The DNA for the CDR3 is TGTGCCAGCACTGGGGGAGGGCCAGATACGCAGTATTTT.

The chain links TRBV5-1 to TRBJ2-2; 12 bases align to TRBD2. In germline, CDR1 is SGHRS, CDR2 YFSETQ. This CDR3 region has 16 residues. Unmatched junction bases numbered 4, after V lost 1 base and J lost 6 bases. The CDR3 coding sequence is TGCGCCAGCAGCTTGTGGCCTAGCGGGGGGGCCGGGGAGCTGTTTTTT. This translates into CASSLWPSGGAGELFF.

In its sample, this clone was seen a few times. The chain has TRBV7-8 and TRBJ1-6; 7 bases line up with TRBD1. Germline trimming cut 3 bases from V and 7 bases from J; bases unmatched to any gene: 3. CDR1 is SGHVS, CDR2 FQNEAQ, per germline. This CDR3 is built from 14 residues. The CDR3 sequence: CASSLTGNNSPLHF. The CDR3 nucleotides are TGTGCCAGCAGCTTGACAGGGAACAATTCACCCCTCCACTTT.

The V call is TRBV7-9, the J call TRBJ2-5, with D possibly TRBD2 on 7 matching bases. The CDR3 consists of 15 residues. Trimming took 1 base from V and 1 from J, leaving 10 bases between them. Germline V lookup: CDR1 SEHNR, CDR2 FQNEAQ (reference sequence). In DNA form, the CDR3 reads TGTGCCAGCAGCTTAGGTGGGGGGGCCCAAGAGACCCAGTACTTC. Its translation is CASSLGGGAQETQYF.

V and J are TRBV7-8 and TRBJ2-7, with TRBD1 matching 10 bases. Germline V gene sequence: CDR1 SGHVS, CDR2 FQNEAQ. V lost 5 bases, J lost 6 bases, and 4 bases stayed unmatched. This CDR3 is 13 amino acids long. As DNA, the CDR3 is TGTGCCAGCAGCCGGGACAGGGGTGGCGAGCAGTACTTC. Its translation: CASSRDRGGEQYF.

The gene calls are TRBV6-6 and TRBJ1-2, with a possible D match to TRBD1 (5 bases). The germline V and J ends were trimmed by 5 bases and 2 bases, with 12 bases remaining between them. Germline lookup yields CDR1 MNHNY and CDR2 SVGAGI (reference sequence). This CDR3 is built from 14 residues. The chain's CDR3 is CASSLAAGNYGYTF. In nucleotides, the CDR3 is TGTGCCAGCAGTCTCGCTGCAGGGAACTATGGCTACACCTTC.

The chain is built from TRBV2 and TRBJ2-2; D remains unclear. CDR1 is SNHLY and CDR2 is FYNNEI in the germline V gene. Trimming left V 2 bases short and J 2 bases short, with 9 bases between. The length of the CDR3 is 15 residues. This chain's CDR3 is CASSERRQNTGELFF. CDR3 sequence (DNA): TGTGCCAGCAGTGAACGGCGACAAAACACCGGGGAGCTGTTTTTT.

This clone occurred once. The V gene is TRBV19, the J gene TRBJ2-7; 7 positions match TRBD1. Germline V lookup: CDR1 LNHDA, CDR2 SQIVND (reference sequence). The CDR3 sequence is 13 residues long. V gave up 4 bases and J gave up 6 bases; unmatched junction bases: 6. CDR3 loop: CASSTQGVSEQYF. The CDR3 DNA follows: TGTGCCAGTAGTACTCAGGGGGTAAGCGAGCAGTACTTC.